These 28 T cell receptor beta chains were all obtained from the same sample, sequenced in a study of blood T cell repertoires in COVID-19. Clones were sequenced by immunoSEQ multiplex PCR, and TCRdb holds only the in-frame ones, with some missing. This table has hundreds of thousands of clones, about 89% appearing once. Sequencing was performed on peripheral blood. The receptors shown here come from a woman aged 30 to 39 with acute or convalescent COVID-19.

This sequence joins TRBV15 and TRBJ2-7; unclear D gene. V lost 9 bases and J lost 6, with 21 bases in between. This CDR3 comprises 14 residues. Germline assignment: CDR1 LNHNV and CDR2 YYDKDF (reference sequence). CDR3 coding DNA: TGTGCCACTTCTGACCCAAACTGGGCCCTCGAGCAGTACTTC. It translates to CATSDPNWALEQYF.

The rearrangement joins TRBV5-1 to TRBJ2-1, with TRBD2 matching over 13 bases. The CDR3 length is 14 residues. Germline-derived CDR1 and CDR2 are SGHRS and YFSETQ. V was pared by 8 bases and J by 7 bases, with 6 bases of the junction left unmatched. The CDR3 sequence is CASQTSGGLNEQFF. CDR3 coding DNA: TGCGCCAGTCAGACTAGCGGGGGGCTAAATGAGCAGTTCTTC.

The rearrangement links TRBV12-2 to TRBJ1-6; TRBD1 was called by the table and not checked on the DNA. TRBV12-2 is termed a pseudogene. The CDR3 runs 13 residues. This chain's CDR3 is CAQMTGTGSPLHF. The CDR3 DNA sequence: TGTGCCCAGATGACAGGGACCGGTTCACCCCTCCACTTT.

The rearrangement joins TRBV28 to TRBJ2-5; 9 bases map to TRBD1. CDR1 is MDHEN, CDR2 SYDVKM, per germline. V was pared by 1 base and J by 2 bases, with 2 bases of the junction left unmatched. This CDR3 has 15 amino acids. The CDR3 DNA follows: TGTGCCAGCAGTTTATTACAGGGGGCTCAAGAGACCCAGTACTTC. Translated, it gives CASSLLQGAQETQYF.

The V and J genes are TRBV2 and TRBJ1-1; 8 bases are shared with TRBD1. J lost 8 bases, V lost 8 bases, and 19 bases had no gene match. The CDR3 is 16 amino acids. CDR1 SNHLY and CDR2 FYNNEI come from the germline V gene. The CDR3 bases are TGTGCCAGCCGGTTCCCCCCGGACAGGGTAGGGAGCGAAGCTTTCTTT. Translating it yields CASRFPPDRVGSEAFF.

The chain recombines TRBV7-8 with TRBJ2-7, with TRBD2 identical over 7 bases. Germline lookup yields CDR1 SGHVS and CDR2 FQNEAQ. This CDR3 has 15 residues. V was clipped by 5 bases and J by 0 bases; unmatched bases: 7. DNA for the CDR3: TGTGCCAGCAGCCAGGCACGGGGGGTCTCCTACGAGCAGTACTTC. Translation: CASSQARGVSYEQYF.

The chain combines TRBV27 with TRBJ2-7, with a weak D call TRBD1 (5 bases). This CDR3 spans 14 amino acids. Per germline, CDR1 MNHEY and CDR2 SMNVEV (reference sequence). V was clipped by 3 bases and J by 2 bases, with 11 bases between them. The CDR3 DNA reads as TGTGCCAGCAGTTTGGACACGCAGACCTACGAGCAGTACTTC. Translated: CASSLDTQTYEQYF.

As to this clone: The same CDR3 is also encoded by other DNA sequences in this sample. This CDR3 is CASSLTTGGGRETQYF. For the CDR3, the DNA is TGTGCCAGCAGCTTAACGACAGGGGGCGGGCGAGAGACCCAGTACTTC. This chain uses TRBV5-5 with TRBJ2-5, with 10 bases lining up with TRBD1. Trimming removed 2 bases from V and 4 bases from J; junction bases left unmatched: 8. Germline lookup yields CDR1 SGHKS and CDR2 YYEKEE (reference sequence). The CDR3 runs 16 residues.

With respect to this clone: Different DNA sequences within this sample yield the same CDR3. The gene calls are TRBV5-6 and TRBJ2-7, with D uncertain. The CDR3 consists of 12 residues. V was cut by 0 bases and J by 3 bases, with 4 bases left in between. Germline CDR1 SGHDT, CDR2 YYEEEE. CDR3: CASSLASYEQYF. The CDR3, as DNA: TGTGCCAGCAGCTTGGCCAGCTACGAGCAGTACTTC.

The chain is built from TRBV2 and TRBJ2-6; D possibly corresponds to TRBD2 (5 bases). Trimming removed 6 bases from V and 3 bases from J, with 9 bases in between. Germline V lookup: CDR1 SNHLY, CDR2 FYNNEI. This CDR3 has 14 residues. CDR3 sequence (DNA): TGTGCCAGCAGCGGCGGAGGTGGGGCCAACGTCCTGACTTTC. Its translation: CASSGGGGANVLTF.

The chain uses TRBV28 and TRBJ2-2; TRBD1 matches 7 bases. V lost 4 bases and J lost 3; bases outside the gene matches: 5. Germline-derived CDR1 and CDR2 are MDHEN and SYDVKM. The CDR3 has 15 amino acids. For the CDR3, the DNA is TGTGCCAGCAGTTACAGGGGTCCTTACACCGGGGAGCTGTTTTTT. It yields the protein CASSYRGPYTGELFF.

This chain connects TRBV5-1 to TRBJ2-1; D may be TRBD1 (6 bases). V lost 4 bases and J lost 9, with 17 bases in between. In germline, CDR1 is SGHRS, CDR2 YFSETQ. This CDR3 spans 14 amino acids. The CDR3 sequence is CASSTPKQGGEQFF. CDR3 coding DNA: TGCGCCAGCAGCACTCCAAAACAGGGCGGTGAGCAGTTCTTC.

The chain employs TRBV6-5 and TRBJ1-1; TRBD1 aligns across 9 bases. The germline gives CDR1 MNHEY, CDR2 SVGAGI. The CDR3 length is 15 residues. V lost 5 bases to trimming and J lost 3 bases; unmatched junction nucleotides: 7. In DNA, the CDR3 is TGTGCCAGCAGTATAACAGGGGGCAGGGACACTGAAGCTTTCTTT. Protein: CASSITGGRDTEAFF.

The chain uses TRBV28 and TRBJ1-3; the D gene is possibly TRBD1 (6 bases). The CDR3 spans 15 residues. The V and J ends lost 7 bases and 2 bases respectively, with 15 bases between them. Per germline, CDR1 MDHEN and CDR2 SYDVKM. The CDR3 DNA sequence: TGTGCCAGCACCCCTGGACAGTCCCCTGGAAACACCATATATTTT. Translating it yields CASTPGQSPGNTIYF.

This chain uses TRBV6-5 with TRBJ2-1; 10 nucleotides line up with TRBD1. Germline V gene lookup returns CDR1 MNHEY and CDR2 SVGAGI. The CDR3 covers 14 residues. V was clipped by 10 bases and J by 7 bases; unmatched bases: 10. This chain's CDR3 is CATVPGQGSNEQFF. Here the CDR3 DNA reads TGTGCCACGGTACCGGGACAGGGGTCGAATGAGCAGTTCTTC.

The chain couples TRBV7-9 to TRBJ2-3; D not resolved. The CDR3 contains 13 residues. The germline CDR1 and CDR2 sequences are SEHNR and FQNEAQ (reference sequence). The V end lost 3 bases, the J end lost 1 base, and 5 bases lay between the germline ends. The CDR3 loop is CASSLLGTDTQYF. CDR3 sequence (DNA): TGTGCCAGCAGCTTGTTAGGCACAGATACGCAGTATTTT.

The V and J genes are TRBV6-5 and TRBJ2-3, with 7 bases lining up with TRBD1. V gave up 0 bases and J gave up 4 bases; unmatched junction bases: 1. The CDR3 runs 14 residues. Germline CDR1 and CDR2: MNHEY and SVGAGI. In DNA form, the CDR3 reads TGTGCCAGCAGTTACTCCCAGGGGGCAGATACGCAGTATTTT. Amino acids: CASSYSQGADTQYF.

This chain links TRBV10-3 with TRBJ1-1; D ambiguous. V was pared by 6 bases and J by 7 bases, with 15 bases between. The length of the CDR3 is 13 residues. From germline, CDR1 is ENHRY and CDR2 SYGVKD. The CDR3 nucleotides read TGTGCCATCAGCTACTCATGGCCGGGTGAAGCTTTCTTT. It codes for CAISYSWPGEAFF.

V usage is TRBV4-1 and J usage is TRBJ1-1; maybe TRBD1 (6 bases). Germline lookup yields CDR1 MGHRA and CDR2 YSYEKL. V gave up 1 base and J gave up 5 bases, with 14 bases separating them. This CDR3 region has 15 residues. The DNA for the CDR3 is TGCGCCAGCAGCCAAGGGCCAGGGGACGAGACTGAAGCTTTCTTT. Translating it yields CASSQGPGDETEAFF.

This clone showed up just a few times. CDR3 DNA: TGTGCCACCAGCAGAGATCTCCAGCCCCAGCATTTT. It is translated as CATSRDLQPQHF. This chain connects TRBV15 to TRBJ1-5; D gene ambiguous. The CDR3 sequence is 12 residues long. Trimming cost V 0 bases and J 7 bases, with 4 bases left between them. Germline values: CDR1 LNHNV, CDR2 YYDKDF (reference sequence). Looking up the rest from reference TRBV15 and TRBJ1-5 gives the full variable domain: DAMVIQNPRYQVTQFGKPVTLSCSQTLNHNVMYWYQQKSSQAPKLLFHYYDKDFNNEADTPDNFQSRRPNTSFCFLDIRSPGLGDTAMYLCATSRDLQPQHFGDGTRLSIL.

This clone was counted a few times. This sequence joins TRBV4-2 and TRBJ1-3; 9 bases map to TRBD1. There are 21 residues in the CDR3. The V and J ends lost 0 bases and 1 base, in that order; junction bases with no gene match: 16. Germline CDR1 reads LGHNA; CDR2 reads YNFKEQ. CDR3 in amino acids: CASSQEGPGQGFIGSGNTIYF. The CDR3, as DNA: TGTGCCAGCAGCCAAGAAGGTCCGGGACAGGGTTTTATTGGGTCTGGAAACACCATATATTTT.

V is TRBV14 and J is TRBJ1-6; 9 bases are a match to TRBD1. The trim removed 2 bases at V and 9 bases at J, leaving 5 bases unmatched. CDR1 is SGHDN, CDR2 FVKESK, per germline. This CDR3 spans 15 amino acids. CDR3 nucleotides: TGTGCCAGCAGCCAAAAGAGGACAGGGGTTTCACCCCTCCACTTT. Its translation: CASSQKRTGVSPLHF.

The chain links TRBV30 to TRBJ1-1; D remains ambiguous. Germline CDR1 GTSNPN, CDR2 SVGIG (reference sequence). Trimming removed 1 base at V and 2 bases at J, with 8 bases between. This CDR3 is built from 13 residues. CDR3 amino acids: CAWSGQVNTEAFF. The CDR3 region has the DNA TGTGCCTGGAGTGGTCAGGTTAACACTGAAGCTTTCTTT.

Only a few counts were recorded for this clone. This chain links TRBV12-5 with TRBJ1-5; D is uncertain. The CDR3 length is 14 residues. Trimming pared 6 bases from V and 6 bases from J, leaving 15 bases between. Germline-derived CDR1 and CDR2 are LGHNT and FRNRAP. CDR3 in amino acids: CASGTEVSSQPQHF. In DNA form, the CDR3 reads TGTGCTAGTGGGACGGAGGTGTCTAGTCAGCCCCAGCATTTT.

Worth noting for this clone: This same CDR3 is encoded by further DNA sequences in the sample. V gene TRBV29-1 combines with J gene TRBJ1-1; perhaps TRBD1 as D (5 bases). This CDR3 comprises 12 residues. Trimming shortened V by 4 bases and J by 2 bases, and 8 bases separated the two germline ends. The germline V gene encodes CDR1 SQVTM and CDR2 ANQGSEA. CDR3 protein: CSVGQGNTEAFF. The CDR3 region has the DNA TGCAGCGTTGGGCAGGGAAACACTGAAGCTTTCTTT.

The CDR3 nucleotides read TGTGCCAGCAGTTTAAGGCTAGCGGGGGGTATATCACCAAACAATGAGCAGTTCTTC. Amino acid sequence: CASSLRLAGGISPNNEQFF. V gene TRBV27 combines with J gene TRBJ2-1, with 11 bases matching TRBD2. CDR3 length: 19 residues. Germline trimming cut 2 bases from V and 5 bases from J; bases unmatched to any gene: 14. Per germline, CDR1 MNHEY and CDR2 SMNVEV (reference sequence).

The sample holds a few counts of this clone. The rearrangement joins TRBV10-1 to TRBJ1-6; 10 bases are shared with TRBD1. V shed 11 bases, J shed 7 bases, and the junction held 8 bases outside the gene matches. This CDR3 contains 14 residues. Germline CDR1 is WNHNN and CDR2 is SYGVQD (reference sequence). Here the CDR3 reads CAARDRGGNSPLHF. The CDR3 nucleotides are TGCGCCGCCAGGGACAGGGGAGGCAATTCACCCCTCCACTTT.

This sequence joins TRBV24-1 and TRBJ2-5; the match to TRBD1 covers 10 bases. Germline lookup yields CDR1 KGHDR and CDR2 SFDVKD. V dropped 3 bases and J dropped 5; count of bases not matched to a gene: 17. CDR3 length: 19 residues. The CDR3 is CATSDTGQGFTASAETQYF. The CDR3 DNA is TGTGCCACCAGTGATACGGGACAGGGGTTTACGGCTAGCGCGGAGACCCAGTACTTC.